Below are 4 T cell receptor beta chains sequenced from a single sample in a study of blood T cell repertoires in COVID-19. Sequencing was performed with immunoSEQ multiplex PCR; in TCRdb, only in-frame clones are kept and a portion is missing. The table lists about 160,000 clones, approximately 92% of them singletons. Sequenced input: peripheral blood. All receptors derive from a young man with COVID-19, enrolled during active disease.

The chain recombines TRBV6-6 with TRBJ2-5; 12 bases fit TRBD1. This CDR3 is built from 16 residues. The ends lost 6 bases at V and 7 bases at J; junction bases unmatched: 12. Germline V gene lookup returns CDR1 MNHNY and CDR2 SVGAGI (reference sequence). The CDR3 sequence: CASSAPGQGALGTQYF. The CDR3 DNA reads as TGTGCCAGCAGCGCCCCGGGACAGGGGGCCTTGGGGACCCAGTACTTC.

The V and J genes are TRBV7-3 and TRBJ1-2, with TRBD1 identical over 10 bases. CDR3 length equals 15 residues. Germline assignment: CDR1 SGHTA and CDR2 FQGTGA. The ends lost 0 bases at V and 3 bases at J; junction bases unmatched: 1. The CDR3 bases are TGTGCCAGCAGCTTAACCGGGACAGGGGACTATGGCTACACCTTC. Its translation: CASSLTGTGDYGYTF.

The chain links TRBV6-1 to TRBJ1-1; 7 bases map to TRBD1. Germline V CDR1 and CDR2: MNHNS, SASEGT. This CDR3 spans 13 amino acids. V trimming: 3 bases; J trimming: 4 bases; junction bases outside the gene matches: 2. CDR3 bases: TGTGCCAGCAGTGAGCAGGGGGGCACTGAAGCTTTCTTT. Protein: CASSEQGGTEAFF.

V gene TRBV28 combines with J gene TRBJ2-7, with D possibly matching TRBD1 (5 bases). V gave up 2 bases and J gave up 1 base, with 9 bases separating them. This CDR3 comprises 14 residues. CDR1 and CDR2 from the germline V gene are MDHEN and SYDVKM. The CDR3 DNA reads TGTGCCAGCAGTTTAGAATCAGGGTCCTACGAGCAGTACTTC. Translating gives CASSLESGSYEQYF.